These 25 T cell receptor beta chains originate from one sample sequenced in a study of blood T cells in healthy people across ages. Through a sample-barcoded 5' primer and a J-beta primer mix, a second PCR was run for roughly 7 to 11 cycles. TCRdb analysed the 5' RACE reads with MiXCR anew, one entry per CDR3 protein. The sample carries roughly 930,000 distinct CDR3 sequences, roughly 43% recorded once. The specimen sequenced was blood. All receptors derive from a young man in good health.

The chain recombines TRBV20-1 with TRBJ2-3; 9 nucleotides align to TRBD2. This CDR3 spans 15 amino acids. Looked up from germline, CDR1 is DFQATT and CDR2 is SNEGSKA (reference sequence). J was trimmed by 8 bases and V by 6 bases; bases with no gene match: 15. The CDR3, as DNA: TGCAGTGCCAAGAGGACTAGCGATTTTAAAGGTACGCAGTATTTT. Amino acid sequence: CSAKRTSDFKGTQYF.

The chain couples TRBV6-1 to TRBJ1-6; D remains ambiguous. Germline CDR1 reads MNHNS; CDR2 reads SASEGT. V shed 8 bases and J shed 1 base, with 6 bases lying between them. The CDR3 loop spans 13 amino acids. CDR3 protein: CASVDSYNSPLHF. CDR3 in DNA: TGTGCCAGCGTTGATTCCTATAATTCACCCCTCCACTTT.

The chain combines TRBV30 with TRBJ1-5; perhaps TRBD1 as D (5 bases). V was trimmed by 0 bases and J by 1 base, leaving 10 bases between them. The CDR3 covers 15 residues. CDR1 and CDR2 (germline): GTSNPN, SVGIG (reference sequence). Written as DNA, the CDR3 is TGTGCCTGGAGTGTACGTCGGGACAGCAATCAGCCCCAGCATTTT. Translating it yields CAWSVRRDSNQPQHF.

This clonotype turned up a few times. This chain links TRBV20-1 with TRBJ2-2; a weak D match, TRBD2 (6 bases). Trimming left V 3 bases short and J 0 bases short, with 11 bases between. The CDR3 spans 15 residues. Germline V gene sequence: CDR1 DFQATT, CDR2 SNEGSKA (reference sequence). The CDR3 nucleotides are TGCAGTGCTAGCTGGGTAGCGGCGAACACCGGGGAGCTGTTTTTT. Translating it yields CSASWVAANTGELFF.

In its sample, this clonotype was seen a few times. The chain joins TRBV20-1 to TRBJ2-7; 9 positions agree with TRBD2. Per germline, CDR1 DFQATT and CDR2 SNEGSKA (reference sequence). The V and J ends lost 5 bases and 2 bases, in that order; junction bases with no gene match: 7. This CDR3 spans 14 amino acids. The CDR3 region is CSAPGLANTYEQYF. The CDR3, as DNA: TGCAGTGCTCCAGGACTAGCGAATACCTACGAGCAGTACTTC.

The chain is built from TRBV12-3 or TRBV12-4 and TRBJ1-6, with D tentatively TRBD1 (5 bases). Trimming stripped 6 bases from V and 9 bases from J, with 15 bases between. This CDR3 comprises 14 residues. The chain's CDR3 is CASSPGQVSSPLHF. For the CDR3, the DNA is TGTGCCAGCAGCCCGGGGCAGGTTTCTTCACCCCTCCACTTT.

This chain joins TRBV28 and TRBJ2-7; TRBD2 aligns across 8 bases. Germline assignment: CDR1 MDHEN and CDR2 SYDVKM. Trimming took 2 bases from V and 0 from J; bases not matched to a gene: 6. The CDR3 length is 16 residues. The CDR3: CASSLSGGPPSYEQYF. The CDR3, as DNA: TGTGCCAGCAGTTTAAGCGGGGGACCCCCCTCCTACGAGCAGTACTTC.

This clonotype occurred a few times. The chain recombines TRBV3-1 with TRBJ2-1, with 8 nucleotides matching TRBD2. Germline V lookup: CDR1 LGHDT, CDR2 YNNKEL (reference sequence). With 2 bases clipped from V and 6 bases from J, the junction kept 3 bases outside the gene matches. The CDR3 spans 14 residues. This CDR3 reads CASSQMAGGNEQFF. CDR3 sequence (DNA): TGTGCCAGCAGCCAAATGGCGGGGGGCAATGAGCAGTTCTTC.

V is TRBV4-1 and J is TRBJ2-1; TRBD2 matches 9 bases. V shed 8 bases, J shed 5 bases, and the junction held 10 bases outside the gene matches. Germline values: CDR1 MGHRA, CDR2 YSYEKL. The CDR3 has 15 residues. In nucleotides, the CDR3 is TGCGCCAGCTCGATTAGCGGGAGAATCGACAATGAGCAGTTCTTC. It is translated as CASSISGRIDNEQFF.

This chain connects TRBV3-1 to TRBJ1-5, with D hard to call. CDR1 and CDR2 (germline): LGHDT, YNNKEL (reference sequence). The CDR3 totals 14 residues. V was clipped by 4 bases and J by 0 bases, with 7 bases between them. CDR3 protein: CASSPQNSNQPQHF. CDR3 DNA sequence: TGTGCCAGCAGCCCTCAGAATAGCAATCAGCCCCAGCATTTT.

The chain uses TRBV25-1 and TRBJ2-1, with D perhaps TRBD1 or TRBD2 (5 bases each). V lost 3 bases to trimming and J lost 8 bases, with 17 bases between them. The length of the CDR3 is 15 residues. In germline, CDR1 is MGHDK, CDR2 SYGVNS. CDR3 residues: CASSDWGRGADEQFF. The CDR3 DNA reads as TGTGCCAGCAGTGACTGGGGACGTGGGGCGGATGAGCAGTTCTTC.

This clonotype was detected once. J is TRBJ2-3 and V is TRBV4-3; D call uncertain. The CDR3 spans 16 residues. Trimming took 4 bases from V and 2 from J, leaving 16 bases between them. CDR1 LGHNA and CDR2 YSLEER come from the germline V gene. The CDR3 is CASSLAAETFTDTQYF. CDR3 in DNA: TGCGCCAGCAGCCTGGCCGCGGAGACCTTCACAGATACGCAGTATTTT.

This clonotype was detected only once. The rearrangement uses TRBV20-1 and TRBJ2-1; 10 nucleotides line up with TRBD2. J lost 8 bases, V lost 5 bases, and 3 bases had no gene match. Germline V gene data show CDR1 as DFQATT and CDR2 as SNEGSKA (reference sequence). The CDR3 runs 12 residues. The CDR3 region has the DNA TGCAGTGCTTTAGCGGGGGGAGATGAGCAGTTCTTC. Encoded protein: CSALAGGDEQFF.

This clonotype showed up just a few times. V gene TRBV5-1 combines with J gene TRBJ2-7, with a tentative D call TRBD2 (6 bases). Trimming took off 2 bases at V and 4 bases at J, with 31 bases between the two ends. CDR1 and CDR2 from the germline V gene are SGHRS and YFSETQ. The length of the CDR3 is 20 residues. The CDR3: CASSFVTAEVVLRRGYEQYF. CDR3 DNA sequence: TGCGCCAGCAGCTTTGTTACGGCCGAGGTAGTTCTCCGGCGGGGTTACGAGCAGTACTTC.

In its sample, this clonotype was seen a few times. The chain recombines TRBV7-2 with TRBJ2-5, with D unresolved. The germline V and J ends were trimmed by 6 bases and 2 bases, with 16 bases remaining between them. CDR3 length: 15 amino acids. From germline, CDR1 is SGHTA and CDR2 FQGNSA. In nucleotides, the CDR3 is TGTGCCAGCAGTCCTATCCGGCGACTTCAAGAGACCCAGTACTTC. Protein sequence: CASSPIRRLQETQYF.

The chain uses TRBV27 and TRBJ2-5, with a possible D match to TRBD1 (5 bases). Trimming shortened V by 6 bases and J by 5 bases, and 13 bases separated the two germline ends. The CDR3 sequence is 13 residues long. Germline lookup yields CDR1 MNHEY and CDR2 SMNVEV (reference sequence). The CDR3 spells CASSSAGRETQYF. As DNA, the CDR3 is TGTGCCAGCAGCTCCGCAGGGCGGGAGACCCAGTACTTC.

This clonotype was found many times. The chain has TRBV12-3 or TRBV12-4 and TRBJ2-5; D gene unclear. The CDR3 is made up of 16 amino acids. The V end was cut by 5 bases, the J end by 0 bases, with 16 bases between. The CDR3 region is CASSPNSRLYQETQYF. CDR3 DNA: TGTGCCAGCAGTCCCAACTCCAGATTGTACCAAGAGACCCAGTACTTC.

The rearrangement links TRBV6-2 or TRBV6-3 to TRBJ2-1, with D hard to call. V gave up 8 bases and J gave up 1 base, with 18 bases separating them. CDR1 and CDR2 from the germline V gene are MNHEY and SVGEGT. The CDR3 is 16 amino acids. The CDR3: CASFTEHLGSYNEQFF. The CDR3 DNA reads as TGTGCCAGCTTTACAGAACATTTAGGATCCTACAATGAGCAGTTCTTC.

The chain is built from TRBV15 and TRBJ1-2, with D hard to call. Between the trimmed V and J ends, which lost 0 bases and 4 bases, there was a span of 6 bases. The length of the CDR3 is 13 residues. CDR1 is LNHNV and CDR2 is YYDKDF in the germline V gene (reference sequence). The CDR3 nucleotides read TGTGCCACCAGCAGAGATTCCGGCTATGGCTACACCTTC. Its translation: CATSRDSGYGYTF.

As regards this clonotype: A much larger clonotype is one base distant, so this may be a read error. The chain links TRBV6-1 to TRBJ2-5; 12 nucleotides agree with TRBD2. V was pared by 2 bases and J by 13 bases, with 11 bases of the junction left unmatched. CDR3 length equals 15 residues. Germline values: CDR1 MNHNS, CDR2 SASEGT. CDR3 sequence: CASSELAGGIYERYF. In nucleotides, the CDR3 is TGTGCCAGCAGTGAACTAGCGGGGGGGATCTACGAGCGGTACTTC.

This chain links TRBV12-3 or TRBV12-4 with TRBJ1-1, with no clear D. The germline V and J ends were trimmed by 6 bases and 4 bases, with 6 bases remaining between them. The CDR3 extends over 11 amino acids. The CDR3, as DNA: TGTGCCAGCAGGTCAGTCACTGAAGCTTTCTTT. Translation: CASRSVTEAFF.

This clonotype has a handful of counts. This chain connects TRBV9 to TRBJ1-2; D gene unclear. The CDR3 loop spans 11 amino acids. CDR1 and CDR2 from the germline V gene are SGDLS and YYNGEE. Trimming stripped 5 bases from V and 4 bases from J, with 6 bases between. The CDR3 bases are TGTGCCAGCAGTGTGGGCTATGGCTACACCTTC. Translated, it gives CASSVGYGYTF.

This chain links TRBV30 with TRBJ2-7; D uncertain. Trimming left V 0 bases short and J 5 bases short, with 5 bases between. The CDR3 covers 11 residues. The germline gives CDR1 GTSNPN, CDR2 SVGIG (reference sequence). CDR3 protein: CAWSVSDEQYF. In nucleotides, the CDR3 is TGTGCCTGGAGTGTATCGGACGAGCAGTACTTC.

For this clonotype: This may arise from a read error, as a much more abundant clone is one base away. CDR3 sequence reads: CASSVEGFSYEQYF. For the CDR3, the DNA is TGCGCCAGCAGCGTGGAGGGGTTCTCCTACGAGCAGTACTTC. The chain joins TRBV5-1 to TRBJ2-7; tentatively, D is TRBD2 (6 bases). With 4 bases removed from V and 0 bases from J, the gap between germline ends came to 11 bases. This CDR3 is 14 amino acids long. Germline-derived CDR1 and CDR2 are SGHRS and YFSETQ.

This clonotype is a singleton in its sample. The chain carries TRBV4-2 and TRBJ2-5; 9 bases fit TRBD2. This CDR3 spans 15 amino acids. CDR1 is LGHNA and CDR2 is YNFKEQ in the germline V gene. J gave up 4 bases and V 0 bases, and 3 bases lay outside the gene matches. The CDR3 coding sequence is TGTGCCAGCAGCCAAGATCTAGCGGGATCAGAGACCCAGTACTTC. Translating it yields CASSQDLAGSETQYF.